These 28 T cell receptor beta chains were sequenced from one sample in a study of T-cell memory formation after mild COVID-19. Each CDR3 protein is one row after TCRdb ran MiXCR on the 5' RACE reads. In the table there are a few hundred thousand distinct CDR3 sequences, over 11% of which are singletons. Material for sequencing was PBMCs or a T cell subset sorted from them (not recorded which). The receptor set was obtained from a man aged 18 to 29 who had mild COVID-19 (a few samples of this study predate the infection). Cell type and time point are not known.

The chain employs TRBV20-1 and TRBJ2-1; D gene uncertain. V lost 0 bases and J lost 7, with 10 bases in between. Germline V gives CDR1 DFQATT, CDR2 SNEGSKA (reference sequence). This CDR3 comprises 13 residues. The CDR3 loop is CSARDGLGNEQFF. The CDR3 DNA is TGCAGTGCTAGAGACGGCCTAGGAAATGAGCAGTTCTTC.

This clonotype was counted a few times. The chain recombines TRBV12-3 or TRBV12-4 with TRBJ1-1, with D tentatively TRBD1 (5 bases). CDR3 size: 16 residues. The ends were cut back, 1 base at V and 5 bases at J, with 17 bases in the middle. CDR3 loop: CASSLGGSGTPTEAFF. The CDR3 DNA sequence: TGTGCCAGCAGTTTAGGAGGTTCAGGGACGCCAACTGAAGCTTTCTTT.

This clonotype occurred a few times. The CDR3 protein is CSARGAGELFF. CDR3 DNA sequence: TGCAGTGCTAGAGGGGCCGGGGAGCTGTTTTTT. The chain employs TRBV20-1 and TRBJ2-2; D is uncertain. Germline CDR1 is DFQATT and CDR2 is SNEGSKA (reference sequence). Trimming took 1 base from V and 6 from J, leaving 3 bases between them. The CDR3 runs 11 residues.

The chain uses TRBV4-1 and TRBJ2-3, with D possibly being TRBD2 (6 bases). Germline CDR1 reads MGHRA; CDR2 reads YSYEKL. V shed 0 bases and J shed 1 base, with 14 bases lying between them. The CDR3 covers 17 residues. For the CDR3, the DNA is TGCGCCAGCAGCCAAGATCTTGCTAGCGTTGGCACAGATACGCAGTATTTT. It yields the protein CASSQDLASVGTDTQYF.

This chain links TRBV6-6 with TRBJ2-7, with 7 bases that match TRBD1. V lost 6 bases, J lost 6 bases, and 5 bases stayed unmatched. This CDR3 has 12 residues. CDR1 MNHNY and CDR2 SVGAGI come from the germline V gene (reference sequence). The CDR3 DNA reads as TGTGCCAGCAGGAACAGGGGTATCGAGCAGTACGTC. Amino acids: CASRNRGIEQYV.

This chain links TRBV29-1 with TRBJ2-3; a possible D gene is TRBD2 (7 bases). Per germline, CDR1 SQVTM and CDR2 ANQGSEA. Trimming shortened V by 0 bases and J by 6 bases, and 16 bases separated the two germline ends. This CDR3 has 15 amino acids. CDR3 sequence reads: CSVEDPGGPGDTQYF. As DNA, the CDR3 is TGCAGCGTTGAAGATCCCGGGGGGCCTGGGGATACGCAGTATTTT.

The chain carries TRBV20-1 and TRBJ2-1, with 7 bases matching TRBD1. Germline CDR1 and CDR2: DFQATT and SNEGSKA (reference sequence). There are 12 residues in the CDR3. DNA for the CDR3: TGCGGGGGACAGCTGTTTTTCAATGAGCAGTTCTTC. Its translation: CGGQLFFNEQFF.

CDR3 sequence reads: CAWGVGDTQYF. CDR3 DNA sequence: TGTGCCTGGGGGGTGGGAGATACGCAGTATTTT. The J gene is TRBJ2-3, the V gene TRBV30, with D unclear. The germline CDR1 and CDR2 sequences are GTSNPN and SVGIG (reference sequence). The CDR3 runs to 11 residues. V lost 5 bases, J lost 5 bases, and 8 bases lay in between.

The chain is built from TRBV27 and TRBJ2-5; D is perhaps TRBD1 (5 bases). V was trimmed by 3 bases and J by 1 base, leaving 6 bases between them. The CDR3 loop spans 13 amino acids. Germline-derived CDR1 and CDR2 are MNHEY and SMNVEV (reference sequence). CDR3 sequence: CASSFDSQETQYF. In DNA, the CDR3 is TGTGCCAGCAGTTTTGACAGCCAAGAGACCCAGTACTTC.

This clonotype has just a few counts. The chain is built from TRBV4-1 and TRBJ1-5; D is uncertain. Per germline, CDR1 MGHRA and CDR2 YSYEKL. The CDR3 is made up of 16 amino acids. Deletions cut 3 bases from V and 2 bases from J, with 14 bases between. The CDR3 loop reads CASSQADGVGNQPQHF. The DNA for the CDR3 is TGCGCCAGCAGCCAGGCCGACGGGGTAGGCAATCAGCCCCAGCATTTT.

This chain connects TRBV29-1 to TRBJ2-7, with 10 bases identical to TRBD2. The CDR3 loop spans 16 amino acids. Germline V gene sequence: CDR1 SQVTM, CDR2 ANQGSEA. J gave up 6 bases and V 4 bases, and 15 bases lay outside the gene matches. CDR3 sequence reads: CSVGEGLAASTGEQYF. In DNA, the CDR3 is TGCAGCGTTGGAGAAGGACTAGCGGCTTCCACGGGCGAGCAGTACTTC.

The gene calls are TRBV12-3 or TRBV12-4 and TRBJ1-6, with TRBD1 matching over 8 bases. There are 12 residues in the CDR3. V lost 6 bases, J lost 11 bases, and 3 bases stayed unmatched. This chain's CDR3 is CASRTGDPPLHF. In DNA form, the CDR3 reads TGTGCCAGCAGGACAGGGGATCCACCCCTCCACTTT.

This clonotype has a handful of counts. J is TRBJ1-2 and V is TRBV25-1; D is unclear. Trimming stripped 0 bases from V and 8 bases from J, with 4 bases between. The germline gives CDR1 MGHDK, CDR2 SYGVNS. This CDR3 spans 11 amino acids. CDR3 in DNA: TGTGCCAGCAGTGAATATCGAGGCTACACCTTC. Protein: CASSEYRGYTF.

The chain is built from TRBV7-2 and TRBJ1-1; no clear D gene. CDR1 and CDR2 (germline): SGHTA, FQGNSA. This CDR3 spans 14 amino acids. V was shortened by 5 bases and J by 0 bases, with 10 bases between the two germline ends. CDR3 region: CASSLQLVNTEAFF. The CDR3 DNA is TGTGCCAGCAGCCTCCAATTGGTGAACACTGAAGCTTTCTTT.

Only a few counts were recorded for this clonotype. This chain connects TRBV10-3 to TRBJ1-5; no reliable D call. V dropped 3 bases and J dropped 4 bases, with 10 bases sitting between them. The CDR3 length is 14 residues. Germline-derived CDR1 and CDR2 are ENHRY and SYGVKD. CDR3 sequence: CAISEDLMNQPQHF. CDR3 in DNA: TGTGCCATCAGTGAAGATCTGATGAATCAGCCCCAGCATTTT.

The table lists this clonotype with many counts. The rearrangement uses TRBV4-2 and TRBJ2-5, with 7 bases lining up with TRBD1. The CDR3 is 14 residues long. CDR1 is LGHNA and CDR2 is YNFKEQ in the germline V gene. Trimming took 8 bases from V and 5 from J; bases not matched to a gene: 11. The CDR3 here is CASAQGQRGETQYF. CDR3 coding DNA: TGTGCCAGCGCCCAGGGACAGAGGGGGGAGACCCAGTACTTC.

This clonotype was recorded a few times. The chain combines TRBV5-4 with TRBJ2-1, with 7 bases fitting TRBD1. Looked up from germline, CDR1 is SGHNT and CDR2 is YYREEE (reference sequence). The CDR3 length is 13 residues. The junction had 3 bases not matched to a gene; V was cut back by 2 bases and J by 7 bases. DNA of the CDR3: TGTGCCAGCAGCTTCGACAGGGCTAATGAGCAGTTCTTC. It yields the protein CASSFDRANEQFF. Complete variable domain (other parts from reference TRBV5-4 and TRBJ2-1): ETGVTQSPTHLIKTRGQQVTLRCSSQSGHNTVSWYQQALGQGPQFIFQYYREEENGRGNFPPRFSGLQFPNYSSELNVNALELDDSALYLCASSFDRANEQFFGPGTRLTVL.

The chain combines TRBV7-9 with TRBJ1-2; possibly TRBD1 for D (6 bases). Germline V CDR1 and CDR2: SEHNR, FQNEAQ (reference sequence). The CDR3 length is 13 residues. With 7 bases removed from V and 6 bases from J, the gap between germline ends came to 15 bases. This CDR3 reads CASNLQGVDGYTF. CDR3 DNA: TGTGCCAGCAACCTACAGGGTGTAGATGGCTACACCTTC.

A few counts support this clonotype. The V gene is TRBV7-2, the J gene TRBJ1-2; the D is unclear. The CDR3 spans 12 residues. CDR1 SGHTA and CDR2 FQGNSA come from the germline V gene. Trimming left V 4 bases short and J 0 bases short, with 3 bases between. As DNA, the CDR3 is TGTGCCAGCAGCTCCTCTAACTATGGCTACACCTTC. Translated: CASSSSNYGYTF.

The chain is built from TRBV5-4 and TRBJ2-1; the match to TRBD2 covers 11 bases. This CDR3 region has 20 residues. J gave up 0 bases and V 7 bases, and 18 bases lay outside the gene matches. Germline V gene lookup returns CDR1 SGHNT and CDR2 YYREEE (reference sequence). The DNA for the CDR3 is TGTGCCAGCTATCCGGTCCCTAGCGGGGGGACGCCTAGCTCCTACAATGAGCAGTTCTTC. Residues: CASYPVPSGGTPSSYNEQFF. The whole variable domain, filled in from reference TRBV5-4 and TRBJ2-1, reads ETGVTQSPTHLIKTRGQQVTLRCSSQSGHNTVSWYQQALGQGPQFIFQYYREEENGRGNFPPRFSGLQFPNYSSELNVNALELDDSALYLCASYPVPSGGTPSSYNEQFFGPGTRLTVL.

The rearrangement joins TRBV5-1 to TRBJ1-1; D possibly corresponds to TRBD1 (5 bases). V lost 3 bases and J 1 base, leaving 10 bases between the germline ends. CDR3 length: 14 residues. Germline CDR1 reads SGHRS; CDR2 reads YFSETQ. The CDR3 loop reads CASSWGPTNTEAFF. The CDR3 DNA follows: TGCGCCAGCAGCTGGGGACCGACGAACACTGAAGCTTTCTTT. The variable domain in full, completed from reference TRBV5-1 and TRBJ1-1, reads KAGVTQTPRYLIKTRGQQVTLSCSPISGHRSVSWYQQTPGQGLQFLFEYFSETQRNKGNFPGRFSGRQFSNSRSEMNVSTLELGDSALYLCASSWGPTNTEAFFGQGTRLTVV.

The chain links TRBV7-2 to TRBJ1-2; possible D gene TRBD1, 5 bases. CDR1 SGHTA and CDR2 FQGNSA come from the germline V gene. The V and J ends lost 7 bases and 3 bases respectively, with 12 bases between them. This CDR3 spans 13 amino acids. The CDR3 spells CASKGYTDYGYTF. As DNA, the CDR3 is TGTGCCAGCAAGGGGTACACAGACTATGGCTACACCTTC.

This chain uses TRBV3-1 with TRBJ2-5, with 9 positions matching TRBD2. The V and J ends lost 4 bases and 4 bases, in that order; junction bases with no gene match: 10. Germline values: CDR1 LGHDT, CDR2 YNNKEL (reference sequence). The CDR3 length is 16 residues. CDR3 loop: CASSPLAAGGGETQYF. The CDR3, as DNA: TGTGCCAGCAGCCCCCTGGCAGCGGGGGGAGGAGAGACCCAGTACTTC.

This clonotype appeared many times. The chain links TRBV5-1 to TRBJ2-3; the match to TRBD2 covers 7 bases. The length of the CDR3 is 15 residues. Losses at the gene ends were 0 bases for V and 5 bases for J; bases not matched to a gene: 6. Germline V gene lookup returns CDR1 SGHRS and CDR2 YFSETQ. CDR3 amino acids: CASSLAPGGGDTQYF. The CDR3 coding sequence is TGCGCCAGCAGCTTGGCCCCGGGGGGAGGAGATACGCAGTATTTT. Full variable domain (missing parts from reference TRBV5-1 and TRBJ2-3): KAGVTQTPRYLIKTRGQQVTLSCSPISGHRSVSWYQQTPGQGLQFLFEYFSETQRNKGNFPGRFSGRQFSNSRSEMNVSTLELGDSALYLCASSLAPGGGDTQYFGPGTRLTVL.

This clonotype was found a few times. DNA of the CDR3: TGTGCCACTTTACAGGGGCGTAGAGAAGCTTTCTTT. Its translation: CATLQGRREAFF. The rearrangement joins TRBV28 to TRBJ1-1, with 7 bases that match TRBD1. CDR3 length: 12 amino acids. With 10 bases clipped from V and 8 bases from J, the junction kept 10 bases outside the gene matches. In germline, CDR1 is MDHEN, CDR2 SYDVKM.

This clonotype was seen a few times. This chain links TRBV7-3 with TRBJ2-2; D call uncertain. V was clipped by 3 bases and J by 4 bases, with 9 bases between them. This CDR3 spans 14 amino acids. The germline V gene encodes CDR1 SGHTA and CDR2 FQGTGA. The CDR3 here is CASSFSPGTGELFF. CDR3 in DNA: TGTGCCAGCAGCTTCTCCCCCGGCACCGGGGAGCTGTTTTTT.

This clonotype has just a few counts. The chain couples TRBV28 to TRBJ1-5; no definite D call. The CDR3 consists of 16 residues. Looked up from germline, CDR1 is MDHEN and CDR2 is SYDVKM. V lost 3 bases and J 0 bases, leaving 12 bases between the germline ends. The CDR3 nucleotides read TGTGCCAGCAGTTTTTTCGGAGGCTATAGCAATCAGCCCCAGCATTTT. This encodes CASSFFGGYSNQPQHF.

The chain links TRBV7-9 to TRBJ2-5, with D unclear. The V gene lost 5 bases and the J gene lost 3 bases, with 16 bases spanning the gap. This CDR3 comprises 15 residues. Per germline, CDR1 SEHNR and CDR2 FQNEAQ (reference sequence). The CDR3 nucleotides read TGTGCCAGCAGCCAAGGGATGGGCGGTAAAGAGACCCAGTACTTC. Amino acid sequence: CASSQGMGGKETQYF.